These 28 T cell receptor beta chains were sequenced from one sample in a study of blood T cell repertoires in COVID-19. Clones were sequenced by immunoSEQ multiplex PCR, and TCRdb holds only the in-frame ones, with some missing. There are about 430,000 clones in the sample; about 90% occur only once, and approximately 0.92% lies in the top ten. Material for sequencing was peripheral blood. The origin of the receptors is a man aged 18 to 29 with COVID-19, enrolled during active disease.

V is TRBV7-3 and J is TRBJ2-7, with 8 positions matching TRBD2. V trimming: 1 base; J trimming: 2 bases; junction bases outside the gene matches: 4. This CDR3 spans 15 amino acids. Germline loops: CDR1 SGHTA, CDR2 FQGTGA. Here the CDR3 reads CASSLMSGSAYEQYF. CDR3 in DNA: TGTGCCAGCAGCTTAATGAGCGGGAGTGCCTACGAGCAGTACTTC.

This clone was counted once. This chain joins TRBV5-1 and TRBJ2-4; weak D call: TRBD2 (5 bases). Germline lookup yields CDR1 SGHRS and CDR2 YFSETQ. With 6 bases removed from V and 0 bases from J, the gap between germline ends came to 16 bases. The CDR3 contains 16 residues. CDR3: CASTPEGPGAKNIQYF. CDR3 DNA sequence: TGCGCCAGCACCCCCGAGGGTCCTGGAGCCAAAAACATTCAGTACTTC. The full variable domain, in which reference TRBV5-1 and TRBJ2-4 provide the parts outside the CDR3, is KAGVTQTPRYLIKTRGQQVTLSCSPISGHRSVSWYQQTPGQGLQFLFEYFSETQRNKGNFPGRFSGRQFSNSRSEMNVSTLELGDSALYLCASTPEGPGAKNIQYFGAGTRLSVL.

The chain recombines TRBV11-2 with TRBJ2-1; 10 nucleotides match TRBD2. With V trimmed by 2 bases and J by 5 bases, 0 bases remained unmatched. Germline lookup yields CDR1 SGHAT and CDR2 FQNNGV. This CDR3 is 14 amino acids long. The CDR3 is CASSLTSGNNEQFF. CDR3 DNA sequence: TGTGCCAGCAGCTTAACTAGCGGGAACAATGAGCAGTTCTTC.

This rearrangement joins TRBV11-3 to TRBJ1-1, with TRBD1 identical over 8 bases. Germline assignment: CDR1 SGHNT and CDR2 YENEEA. The V gene end was trimmed by 5 bases and the J gene end by 4 bases; junction bases not matched to a gene: 9. The CDR3 contains 15 residues. CDR3 sequence reads: CASSKRQGLGTEAFF. The CDR3 DNA reads as TGTGCCAGCAGCAAGCGACAGGGGCTGGGCACTGAAGCTTTCTTT. The full variable domain, with the rest looked up from reference TRBV11-3 and TRBJ1-1, is EAGVVQSPRYKIIEKKQPVAFWCNPISGHNTLYWYLQNLGQGPELLIRYENEEAVDDSQLPKDRFSAERLKGVDSTLKIQPAELGDSAVYLCASSKRQGLGTEAFFGQGTRLTVV.

In the case of this clone: An end of the junction differs from the germline gene, which may be a read error. V usage is TRBV7-7 and J usage is TRBJ1-5; no clear D. CDR1 and CDR2 from the germline V gene are SSHAT and FNYEAQ (reference sequence). This CDR3 is built from 16 residues. This CDR3 is CASSRVGSGINQPQHF. The CDR3 DNA reads as TGTGCTAGCAGCAGAGTCGGCAGCGGAATTAATCAGCCCCAGCATTTT.

The rearrangement links TRBV5-6 to TRBJ2-7; 7 bases fit TRBD1. CDR1 SGHDT and CDR2 YYEEEE come from the germline V gene. The ends lost 4 bases at V and 6 bases at J; junction bases unmatched: 10. This CDR3 contains 14 residues. The CDR3, as DNA: TGTGCCAGCAGCCTCCGACAGGGAATGGGCGAGCAGTACTTC. Translated, it gives CASSLRQGMGEQYF.

The gene calls are TRBV5-5 and TRBJ1-3, with a tentative D call TRBD1 (6 bases). Germline CDR1 reads SGHKS; CDR2 reads YYEKEE (reference sequence). Trimming pared 1 base from V and 0 bases from J, leaving 8 bases between. The CDR3 loop spans 15 amino acids. The CDR3: CASSLRDTSGNTIYF. The CDR3 DNA sequence: TGTGCCAGCAGCTTGAGGGACACCTCTGGAAACACCATATATTTT.

This chain's CDR3 is CASSLQTGSNTEAFF. In DNA form, the CDR3 reads TGTGCCAGCAGCTTACAGACAGGTTCGAACACTGAAGCTTTCTTT. The rearrangement links TRBV7-8 to TRBJ1-1, with a weak D call TRBD1 (6 bases). Germline values: CDR1 SGHVS, CDR2 FQNEAQ. Trimming took off 2 bases at V and 1 base at J, with 11 bases between the two ends. The CDR3 length is 15 residues.

The rearrangement joins TRBV20-1 to TRBJ2-1; 13 nucleotides agree with TRBD2. Trimming took 3 bases from V and 0 from J; bases not matched to a gene: 11. Germline V lookup: CDR1 DFQATT, CDR2 SNEGSKA (reference sequence). This CDR3 spans 19 amino acids. The CDR3 is CSASGSTSGRSGSYNEQFF. The CDR3 nucleotides read TGCAGTGCTAGTGGTTCGACTAGCGGGAGGTCGGGCTCCTACAATGAGCAGTTCTTC.

The CDR3 here is CASTMDRGDEKLFF. DNA of the CDR3: TGTGCCAGCACTATGGACAGGGGCGATGAAAAACTGTTTTTT. The chain has TRBV2 and TRBJ1-4, with 9 nucleotides matching TRBD1. Germline V gives CDR1 SNHLY, CDR2 FYNNEI. The junction had 6 bases not matched to a gene; V was cut back by 7 bases and J by 6 bases. The CDR3 sequence is 14 residues long.

V and J are TRBV7-9 and TRBJ1-3; D not resolved. Trimming left V 4 bases short and J 4 bases short, with 14 bases between. The CDR3 length is 15 residues. Germline V gene data show CDR1 as SEHNR and CDR2 as FQNEAQ (reference sequence). The CDR3 loop is CASSSGPGTGNTIYF. The DNA for the CDR3 is TGTGCCAGCAGCTCCGGCCCGGGTACGGGAAACACCATATATTTT. Full variable domain (outside the CDR3, taken from reference TRBV7-9 and TRBJ1-3): DTGVSQNPRHKITKRGQNVTFRCDPISEHNRLYWYRQTLGQGPEFLTYFQNEAQLEKSRLLSDRFSAERPKGSFSTLEIQRTEQGDSAMYLCASSSGPGTGNTIYFGEGSWLTVV.

The chain carries TRBV7-8 and TRBJ2-5, with D possibly TRBD1 on 5 matching bases. The germline V and J ends were trimmed by 2 bases and 4 bases, with 11 bases remaining between them. This CDR3 has 14 amino acids. Germline lookup yields CDR1 SGHVS and CDR2 FQNEAQ. CDR3 in amino acids: CASSLMGQGETQYF. CDR3 nucleotide sequence: TGTGCCAGCAGCTTAATGGGGCAGGGAGAGACCCAGTACTTC.

The J gene is TRBJ2-3, the V gene TRBV6-5, with TRBD2 matching over 14 bases. The CDR3 runs 15 residues. V trimming: 10 bases; J trimming: 3 bases; junction bases outside the gene matches: 6. Germline CDR1 and CDR2: MNHEY and SVGAGI. The DNA of the CDR3 is TGTGCCATTGGGACTAGCGGGGGAGGGACAGATACGCAGTATTTT. It translates to CAIGTSGGGTDTQYF.

This chain joins TRBV24-1 and TRBJ2-3, with 8 bases that match TRBD1. The V and J ends lost 2 bases and 1 base, in that order; junction bases with no gene match: 4. The CDR3 has 16 residues. The germline gives CDR1 KGHDR, CDR2 SFDVKD. The CDR3 DNA is TGTGCCACCAGTGATTGGGCCAGGGGGCGCACAGATACGCAGTATTTT. It specifies CATSDWARGRTDTQYF.

This clone was found once. As DNA, the CDR3 is TGTGCCAGCCGGGACAGCAATTCACCCCTCCACTTT. Amino acid sequence: CASRDSNSPLHF. J is TRBJ1-6 and V is TRBV28, with 7 bases aligning to TRBD1. The ends lost 8 bases at V and 7 bases at J; junction bases unmatched: 2. Looked up from germline, CDR1 is MDHEN and CDR2 is SYDVKM. The CDR3 has 12 residues. The complete variable domain, with remaining parts taken from reference TRBV28 and TRBJ1-6, reads DVKVTQSSRYLVKRTGEKVFLECVQDMDHENMFWYRQDPGLGLRLIYFSYDVKMKEKGDIPEGYSVSREKKERFSLILESASTNQTSMYLCASRDSNSPLHFGNGTRLTVT.

The chain couples TRBV28 to TRBJ1-5; 10 nucleotides match TRBD1. After removal of 2 bases from V and 4 bases from J, the junction contained 2 bases not matched to a gene. CDR3 length: 15 amino acids. The germline CDR1 and CDR2 sequences are MDHEN and SYDVKM. The CDR3 reads CASSLDRGRNQPQHF. The CDR3 region has the DNA TGTGCCAGCAGTTTAGACAGGGGGCGGAATCAGCCCCAGCATTTT.

The chain uses TRBV27 and TRBJ2-1; 8 bases agree with TRBD2. The germline CDR1 and CDR2 sequences are MNHEY and SMNVEV (reference sequence). The V segment lost 2 bases and the J segment 4 bases; nucleotides outside the gene matches: 4. The CDR3 consists of 15 residues. The CDR3 loop is CASSLLPGGYNEQFF. CDR3 DNA: TGTGCCAGCAGTTTACTCCCGGGAGGGTACAATGAGCAGTTCTTC.

The V and J genes are TRBV19 and TRBJ2-2; 9 positions match TRBD2. Germline trimming cut 7 bases from V and 1 base from J; bases unmatched to any gene: 7. Germline V lookup: CDR1 LNHDA, CDR2 SQIVND (reference sequence). The CDR3 loop spans 16 amino acids. CDR3 region: CASTGLAGLNTGELFF. The CDR3 DNA reads TGTGCCAGTACTGGGCTAGCGGGGTTGAACACCGGGGAGCTGTTTTTT. Complete variable domain (other parts from reference TRBV19 and TRBJ2-2): DGGITQSPKYLFRKEGQNVTLSCEQNLNHDAMYWYRQDPGQGLRLIYYSQIVNDFQKGDIAEGYSVSREKKESFPLTVTSAQKNPTAFYLCASTGLAGLNTGELFFGEGSRLTVL.

V usage is TRBV27 and J usage is TRBJ2-2, with 13 positions matching TRBD2. After removal of 6 bases from V and 7 bases from J, the junction contained 2 bases not matched to a gene. The germline CDR1 and CDR2 sequences are MNHEY and SMNVEV (reference sequence). This CDR3 has 14 residues. Written as DNA, the CDR3 is TGTGCCAGCAGACTAGCGGGGGGGCGCGGGGAGCTGTTTTTT. Its protein product is CASRLAGGRGELFF.

The J gene is TRBJ2-1, the V gene TRBV29-1, with 11 bases matching TRBD1. Germline assignment: CDR1 SQVTM and CDR2 ANQGSEA. The CDR3 consists of 14 residues. J was trimmed by 7 bases and V by 2 bases; bases with no gene match: 4. CDR3 DNA: TGCAGCGTTGAATTAGGACAGGGGGCGAATGAGCAGTTCTTC. Protein: CSVELGQGANEQFF.

This clone is a singleton in its sample. This chain uses TRBV9 with TRBJ2-7; possible D gene TRBD1, 6 bases. Germline lookup yields CDR1 SGDLS and CDR2 YYNGEE. CDR3 length: 15 residues. The V end was cut by 3 bases, the J end by 5 bases, with 18 bases between. The CDR3 reads CASSAERQAGDEQYF. CDR3 bases: TGTGCCAGCAGCGCAGAGAGACAGGCCGGGGACGAGCAGTACTTC.

The chain carries TRBV19 and TRBJ1-1; 9 nucleotides align to TRBD1. This CDR3 spans 15 amino acids. Germline CDR1 reads LNHDA; CDR2 reads SQIVND (reference sequence). Germline trimming cut 2 bases from V and 6 bases from J; bases unmatched to any gene: 7. The DNA of the CDR3 is TGTGCCAGTAGTATAAGTGGACAGGGGAGGGCTGAAGCTTTCTTT. Its translation: CASSISGQGRAEAFF.

The chain employs TRBV6-1 and TRBJ2-5, with a tentative D call TRBD1 (6 bases). CDR3 length equals 14 residues. Per germline, CDR1 MNHNS and CDR2 SASEGT. The V end lost 2 bases, the J end lost 1 base, and 8 bases lay between the germline ends. The CDR3 bases are TGTGCCAGCAGTGAACAGGGGAGCCAAGAGACCCAGTACTTC. Its protein product is CASSEQGSQETQYF.

The rearrangement links TRBV6-5 to TRBJ2-2, with 7 bases that match TRBD2. The CDR3 is 15 residues long. With 8 bases clipped from V and 0 bases from J, the junction kept 6 bases outside the gene matches. Germline assignment: CDR1 MNHEY and CDR2 SVGAGI. The CDR3: CASRRTRANTGELFF. CDR3 bases: TGTGCCAGCCGACGGACTAGAGCGAACACCGGGGAGCTGTTTTTT.

The chain employs TRBV5-8 and TRBJ1-1; maybe TRBD1 (6 bases). Germline V gives CDR1 SGHTS, CDR2 YDEGEE. The CDR3 has 15 residues. Trimming cost V 9 bases and J 4 bases, with 22 bases left between them. DNA for the CDR3: TGTGCCACCCAATTTGGGGACAACTTCTTCACTGAAGCTTTCTTT. Encoded protein: CATQFGDNFFTEAFF.

This clone showed up just once. V and J are TRBV5-5 and TRBJ1-2, with 8 bases identical to TRBD1. CDR3 size: 14 residues. V trimming: 2 bases; J trimming: 6 bases; junction bases outside the gene matches: 6. Looked up from germline, CDR1 is SGHKS and CDR2 is YYEKEE (reference sequence). CDR3 coding DNA: TGTGCCAGCAGCTTTTTACCGGGACAGGATGGCTACACCTTC. This codes for CASSFLPGQDGYTF.

This clone was seen a single time. This chain links TRBV11-2 with TRBJ1-1; D gene uncertain. The V gene's germline CDR1 is SGHAT and CDR2 FQNNGV. The germline V and J ends were trimmed by 5 bases and 4 bases, with 17 bases remaining between them. The CDR3 spans 15 residues. DNA for the CDR3: TGTGCCAGCAGCCCCTCTCTGTGGGGAGGCACTGAAGCTTTCTTT. This sequence encodes CASSPSLWGGTEAFF.

V gene TRBV12-5 combines with J gene TRBJ1-3; D is uncertain. Germline V gene data show CDR1 as LGHNT and CDR2 as FRNRAP. V was shortened by 0 bases and J by 4 bases, with 13 bases between the two germline ends. This CDR3 has 16 residues. CDR3 loop: CASGLVPAGAGNTIYF. In DNA form, the CDR3 reads TGTGCTAGTGGTTTGGTACCGGCGGGAGCCGGAAACACCATATATTTT.